A selection of T cell receptor beta chains follows, all from one sample in a study of cytomegalovirus exposure and HLA in healthy donors. This table comes from immunoSEQ multiplex PCR, and its TCRdb copy is limited to in-frame clones, with some not included. This sample yields 35,000 to 45,000 clones, of which about 47% are seen a single time; 9% to 14% belongs to the top ten. The specimen sequenced was PBMCs. These receptors came from a human donor in good health. The CDR3 runs from the conserved cysteine through the conserved F or W. The D gene is left open where the match is weak. Some rows mark clone size as missing; the rest say once, few, many or name a class of expanded clone.

size,D,V,length,J,CDR3,DNA
-,TRBD1,TRBV2,16,TRBJ2-1,CASSSRDRGNYNEQFF,TGTGCCAGCAGTTCCCGGGACAGGGGAAACTACAATGAGCAGTTCTTC
-,-,TRBV6-5,15,TRBJ2-7,CASSYSLRGSYEQYF,TGTGCCAGCAGTTACTCCCTCAGGGGTTCCTACGAGCAGTACTTC
few,TRBD2,TRBV6-6,16,TRBJ2-3,CASSSGLAGFRDTQYF,TGTGCCAGCAGTTCGGGACTAGCGGGGTTCAGAGATACGCAGTATTTT
-,-,TRBV6-5,12,TRBJ1-5,CASSGEEGRQHF,TGTGCCAGCAGTGGAGAAGAGGGCCGCCAGCATTTT
-,TRBD1,TRBV28,15,TRBJ1-3,CASSSWDSSGNTIYF,TGTGCCAGCAGTTCCTGGGACAGCTCTGGAAACACCATATATTTT
-,TRBD1,TRBV5-1,12,TRBJ1-1,CASNRGSTEAFF,TGCGCCAGCAACAGGGGAAGCACTGAAGCTTTCTTT
-,-,TRBV5-1,14,TRBJ2-3,CASSLAGAEDTQYF,TGCGCCAGCAGCTTGGCCGGAGCGGAAGATACGCAGTATTTT
-,TRBD2,TRBV6-4,15,TRBJ2-3,CASSVGAGRTDTQYF,TGTGCCAGCAGTGTTGGAGCGGGACGCACAGATACGCAGTATTTT
few,-,TRBV19,15,TRBJ1-5,CASSIDLGRGQPQHF,TGTGCCAGTAGTATAGATTTGGGCAGGGGACAGCCCCAGCATTTT
-,TRBD2,TRBV14,20,TRBJ2-6,CASSQDLNPGGGSGANVLTF,TGTGCCAGCAGCCAAGATCTGAACCCCGGGGGGGGTTCTGGGGCCAACGTCCTGACTTTC
-,TRBD1,TRBV25-1,15,TRBJ2-3,CASRSTGGKTDTQYF,TGTGCCAGCAGGTCGACAGGGGGGAAGACAGATACGCAGTATTTT